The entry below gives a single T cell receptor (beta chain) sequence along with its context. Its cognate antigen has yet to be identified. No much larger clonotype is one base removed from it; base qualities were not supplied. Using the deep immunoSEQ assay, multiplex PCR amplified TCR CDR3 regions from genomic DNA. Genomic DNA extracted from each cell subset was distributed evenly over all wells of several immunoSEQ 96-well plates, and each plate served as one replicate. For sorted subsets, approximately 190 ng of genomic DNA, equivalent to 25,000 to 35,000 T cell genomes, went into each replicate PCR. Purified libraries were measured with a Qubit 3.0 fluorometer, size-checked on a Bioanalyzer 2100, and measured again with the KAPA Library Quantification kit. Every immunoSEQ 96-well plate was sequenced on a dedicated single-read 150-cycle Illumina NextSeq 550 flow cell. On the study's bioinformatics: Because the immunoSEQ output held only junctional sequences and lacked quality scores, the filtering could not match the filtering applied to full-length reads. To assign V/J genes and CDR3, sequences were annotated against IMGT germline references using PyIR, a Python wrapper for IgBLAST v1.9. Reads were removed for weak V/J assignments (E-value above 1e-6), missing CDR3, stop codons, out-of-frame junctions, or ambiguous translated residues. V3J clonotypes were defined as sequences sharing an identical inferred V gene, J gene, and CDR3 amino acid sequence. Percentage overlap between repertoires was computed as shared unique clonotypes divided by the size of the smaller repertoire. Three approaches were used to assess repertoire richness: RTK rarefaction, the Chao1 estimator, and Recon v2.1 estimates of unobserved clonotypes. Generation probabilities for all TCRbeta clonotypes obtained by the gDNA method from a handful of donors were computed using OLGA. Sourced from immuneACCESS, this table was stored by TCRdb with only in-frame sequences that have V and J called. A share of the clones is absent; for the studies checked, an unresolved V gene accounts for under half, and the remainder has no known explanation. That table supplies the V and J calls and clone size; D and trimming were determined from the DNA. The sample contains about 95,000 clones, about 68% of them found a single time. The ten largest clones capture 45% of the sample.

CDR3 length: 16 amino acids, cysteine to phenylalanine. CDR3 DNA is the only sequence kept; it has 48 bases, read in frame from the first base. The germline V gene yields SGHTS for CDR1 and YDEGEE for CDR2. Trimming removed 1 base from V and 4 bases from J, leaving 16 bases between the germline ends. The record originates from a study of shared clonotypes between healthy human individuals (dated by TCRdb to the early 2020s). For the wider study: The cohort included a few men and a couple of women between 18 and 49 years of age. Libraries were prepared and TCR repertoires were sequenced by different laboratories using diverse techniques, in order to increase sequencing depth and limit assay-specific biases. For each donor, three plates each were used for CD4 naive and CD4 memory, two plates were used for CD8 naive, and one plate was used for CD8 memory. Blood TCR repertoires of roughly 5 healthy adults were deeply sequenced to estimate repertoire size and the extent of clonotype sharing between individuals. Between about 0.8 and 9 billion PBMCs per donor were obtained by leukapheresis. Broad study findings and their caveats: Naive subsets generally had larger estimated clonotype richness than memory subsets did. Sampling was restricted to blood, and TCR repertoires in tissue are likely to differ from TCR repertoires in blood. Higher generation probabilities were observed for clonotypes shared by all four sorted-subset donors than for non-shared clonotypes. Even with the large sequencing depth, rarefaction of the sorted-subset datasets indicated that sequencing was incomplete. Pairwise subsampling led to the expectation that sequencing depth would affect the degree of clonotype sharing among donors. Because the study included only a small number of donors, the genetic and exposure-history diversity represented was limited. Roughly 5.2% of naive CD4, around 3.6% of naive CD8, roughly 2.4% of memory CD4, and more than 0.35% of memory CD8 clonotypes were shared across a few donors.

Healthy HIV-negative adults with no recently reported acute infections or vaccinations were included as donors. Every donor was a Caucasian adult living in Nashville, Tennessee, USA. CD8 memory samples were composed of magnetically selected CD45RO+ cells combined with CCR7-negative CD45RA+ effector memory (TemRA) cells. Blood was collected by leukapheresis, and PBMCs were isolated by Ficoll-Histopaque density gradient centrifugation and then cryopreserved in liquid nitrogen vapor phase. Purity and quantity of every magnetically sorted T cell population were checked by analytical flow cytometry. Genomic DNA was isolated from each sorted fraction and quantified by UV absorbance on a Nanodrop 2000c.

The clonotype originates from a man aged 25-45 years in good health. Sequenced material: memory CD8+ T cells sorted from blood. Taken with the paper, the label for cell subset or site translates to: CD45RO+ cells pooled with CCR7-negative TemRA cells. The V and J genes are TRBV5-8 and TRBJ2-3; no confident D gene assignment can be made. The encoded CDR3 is CASSLRLVNGADTQYF. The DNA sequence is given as TGTGCCAGCAGCTTGCGGCTAGTTAACGGTGCAGATACGCAGTATTTT.